These 2 T cell receptor beta chains originate from one sample sequenced in a study of T cell repertoires in cytomegalovirus infection. TCRdb re-called the reads through MiXCR, storing one row per CDR3 protein. Of roughly 920,000 distinct CDR3 sequences listed, roughly 30% are singletons. Antigens for these TCRs are unknown. Sequenced material: cultured CD8+ T cells from PBMCs, taken from culture after CMV antigen stimulation. All receptors come from a human donor in good health (CMV status not recorded). Some clones in this sample may be carry-over from other donors' samples.

The chain carries TRBV12-3 or TRBV12-4 and TRBJ2-5; a weak D match, TRBD2 (6 bases). V was clipped by 5 bases and J by 4 bases, with 14 bases between them. The CDR3 has 14 amino acids. The chain's CDR3 is CASSPAEGRETQYF. CDR3 coding DNA: TGTGCCAGCAGTCCCGCGGAGGGGAGAGAGACCCAGTACTTC.

The chain uses TRBV6-5 and TRBJ2-7; no clear D gene. Trimming took 0 bases from V and 2 from J, leaving 14 bases between them. This CDR3 spans 16 amino acids. Looked up from germline, CDR1 is MNHEY and CDR2 is SVGAGI. The CDR3 protein is CASSYSATAITYEQYF. The CDR3 nucleotides are TGTGCCAGCAGTTACTCGGCAACAGCGATAACCTACGAGCAGTACTTC.